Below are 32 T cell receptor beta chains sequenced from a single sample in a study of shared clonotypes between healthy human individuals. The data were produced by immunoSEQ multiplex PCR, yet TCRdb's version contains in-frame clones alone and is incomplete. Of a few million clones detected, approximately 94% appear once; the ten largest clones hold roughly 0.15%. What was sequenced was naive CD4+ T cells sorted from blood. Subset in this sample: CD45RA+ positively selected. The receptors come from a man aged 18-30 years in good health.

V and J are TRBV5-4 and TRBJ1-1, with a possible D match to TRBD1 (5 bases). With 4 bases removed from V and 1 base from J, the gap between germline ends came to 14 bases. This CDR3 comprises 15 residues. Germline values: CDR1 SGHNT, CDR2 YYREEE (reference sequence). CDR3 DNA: TGTGCCAGCAGCGAACTTGGGGGGGGGAACACTGAAGCTTTCTTT. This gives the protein CASSELGGGNTEAFF.

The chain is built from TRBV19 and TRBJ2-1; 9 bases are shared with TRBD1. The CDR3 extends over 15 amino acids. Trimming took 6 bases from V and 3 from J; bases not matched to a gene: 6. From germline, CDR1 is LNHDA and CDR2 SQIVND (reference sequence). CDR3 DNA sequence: TGTGCCAGTAGCTTAAGACAGGGGGGCTACAATGAGCAGTTCTTC. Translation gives CASSLRQGGYNEQFF.

This chain's CDR3 is CASSYPWEPFLFF. The CDR3 DNA reads as TGTGCCAGCAGCTACCCATGGGAACCTTTTCTGTTCTTC. The chain combines TRBV5-6 with TRBJ2-1; the D is unclear. Germline lookup yields CDR1 SGHDT and CDR2 YYEEEE. The CDR3 covers 13 residues. Trimming stripped 3 bases from V and 15 bases from J, with 19 bases between.

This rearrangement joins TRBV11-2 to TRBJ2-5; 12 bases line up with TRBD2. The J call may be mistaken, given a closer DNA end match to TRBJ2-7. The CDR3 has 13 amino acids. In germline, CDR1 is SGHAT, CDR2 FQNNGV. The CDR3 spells CAISGLAGHEQYF. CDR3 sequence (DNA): TGTGCCATTTCGGGACTAGCGGGCCACGAGCAGTACTTC.

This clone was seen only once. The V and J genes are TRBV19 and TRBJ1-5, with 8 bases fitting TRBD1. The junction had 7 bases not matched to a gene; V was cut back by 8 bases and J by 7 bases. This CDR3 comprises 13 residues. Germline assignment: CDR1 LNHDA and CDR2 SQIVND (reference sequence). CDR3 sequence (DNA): TGTGCCAGTCTGGACAGGGAAACGCAGCCCCAGCATTTT. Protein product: CASLDRETQPQHF.

The DNA of the CDR3 is TGTGCCAGCAGTGAAGGTCTCGAATCCCAGTACTTC. Translated: CASSEGLESQYF. This chain uses TRBV6-1 with TRBJ2-5; no clear D gene. Germline CDR1 MNHNS, CDR2 SASEGT. The CDR3 totals 12 residues. V dropped 1 base and J dropped 9 bases, with 9 bases sitting between them.

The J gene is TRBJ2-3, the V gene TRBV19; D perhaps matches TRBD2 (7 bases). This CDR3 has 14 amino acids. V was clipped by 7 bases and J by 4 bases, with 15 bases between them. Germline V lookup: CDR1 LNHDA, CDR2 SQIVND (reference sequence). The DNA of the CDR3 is TGTGCCAGTACCCTGGGGGGGGGCGCAGATACGCAGTATTTT. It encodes CASTLGGGADTQYF.

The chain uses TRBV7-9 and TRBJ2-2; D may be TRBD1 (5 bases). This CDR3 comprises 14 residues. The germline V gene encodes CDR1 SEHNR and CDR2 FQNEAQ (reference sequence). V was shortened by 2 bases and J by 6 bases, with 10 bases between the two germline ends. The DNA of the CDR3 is TGTGCCAGCAGCTTAACGTTAGGGGCCGGGGAGCTGTTTTTT. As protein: CASSLTLGAGELFF.

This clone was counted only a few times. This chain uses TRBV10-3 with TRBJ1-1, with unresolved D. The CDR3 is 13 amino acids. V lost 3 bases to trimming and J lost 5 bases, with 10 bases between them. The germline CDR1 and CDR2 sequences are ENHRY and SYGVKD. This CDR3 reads CAISEGLGTEAFF. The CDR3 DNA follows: TGTGCCATCAGTGAAGGGTTGGGGACTGAAGCTTTCTTT.

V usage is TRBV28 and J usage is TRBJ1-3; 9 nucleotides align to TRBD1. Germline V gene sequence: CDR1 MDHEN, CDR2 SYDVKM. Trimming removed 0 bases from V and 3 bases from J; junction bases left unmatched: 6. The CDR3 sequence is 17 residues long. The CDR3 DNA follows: TGTGCCAGCAGTTTATGGGTGGGACAGGGCCTTGGAAACACCATATATTTT. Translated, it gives CASSLWVGQGLGNTIYF.

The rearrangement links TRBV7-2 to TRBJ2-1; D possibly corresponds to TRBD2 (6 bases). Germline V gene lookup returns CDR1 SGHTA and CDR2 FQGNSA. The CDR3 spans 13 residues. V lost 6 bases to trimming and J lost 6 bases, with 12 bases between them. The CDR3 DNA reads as TGTGCCAGCAGGCAGGGACTGGGCAATGAGCAGTTCTTC. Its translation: CASRQGLGNEQFF.

The chain's CDR3 is CASTSFGQGYTGELFF. Written as DNA, the CDR3 is TGTGCCAGCACCTCTTTCGGACAGGGCTACACCGGGGAGCTGTTTTTT. V gene TRBV7-9 combines with J gene TRBJ2-2; 8 bases line up with TRBD1. CDR1 SEHNR and CDR2 FQNEAQ come from the germline V gene (reference sequence). The junction had 10 bases not matched to a gene; V was cut back by 7 bases and J by 3 bases. The CDR3 loop spans 16 amino acids. The full variable domain, in which reference TRBV7-9 and TRBJ2-2 provide the parts outside the CDR3, is DTGVSQNPRHKITKRGQNVTFRCDPISEHNRLYWYRQTLGQGPEFLTYFQNEAQLEKSRLLSDRFSAERPKGSFSTLEIQRTEQGDSAMYLCASTSFGQGYTGELFFGEGSRLTVL.

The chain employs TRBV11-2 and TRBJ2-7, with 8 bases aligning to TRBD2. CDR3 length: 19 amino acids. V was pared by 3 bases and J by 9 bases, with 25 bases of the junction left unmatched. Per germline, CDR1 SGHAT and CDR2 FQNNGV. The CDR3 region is CASSLRRLLAGSRHVGQYF. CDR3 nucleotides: TGTGCCAGCAGCTTGAGAAGGCTCTTAGCGGGGTCACGTCACGTAGGGCAGTACTTC.

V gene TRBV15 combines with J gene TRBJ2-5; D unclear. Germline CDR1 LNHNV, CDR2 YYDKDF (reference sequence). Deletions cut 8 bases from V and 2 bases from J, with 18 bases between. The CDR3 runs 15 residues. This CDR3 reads CATSPGGRVQETQYF. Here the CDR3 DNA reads TGTGCCACCTCCCCCGGTGGCCGAGTTCAAGAGACCCAGTACTTC.

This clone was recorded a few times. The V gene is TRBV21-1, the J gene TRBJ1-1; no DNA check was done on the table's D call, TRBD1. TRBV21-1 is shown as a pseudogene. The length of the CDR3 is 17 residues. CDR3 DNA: TGTGCCAGCAGCGTTCCAAGGGGGAACGGAAAGAACACTGAAGCTTTCTTT. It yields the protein CASSVPRGNGKNTEAFF.

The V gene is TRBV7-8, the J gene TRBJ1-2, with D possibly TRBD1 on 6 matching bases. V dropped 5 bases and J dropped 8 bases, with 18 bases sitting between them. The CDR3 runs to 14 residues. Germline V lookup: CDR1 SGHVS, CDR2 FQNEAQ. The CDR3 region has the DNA TGTGCCAGCAGCCCAGGGGTGCGACTGGGGGGCTACACCTTC. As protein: CASSPGVRLGGYTF. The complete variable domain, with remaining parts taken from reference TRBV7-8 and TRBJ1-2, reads GAGVSQSPRYKVAKRGQDVALRCDPISGHVSLFWYQQALGQGPEFLTYFQNEAQLDKSGLPSDRFFAERPEGSVSTLKIQRTQQEDSAVYLCASSPGVRLGGYTFGSGTRLTVV.

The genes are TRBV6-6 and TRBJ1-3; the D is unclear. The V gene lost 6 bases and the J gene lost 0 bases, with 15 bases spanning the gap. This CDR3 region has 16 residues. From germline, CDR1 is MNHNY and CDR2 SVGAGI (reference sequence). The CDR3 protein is CASSREERLSGNTIYF. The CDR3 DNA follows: TGTGCCAGCAGCCGCGAAGAGAGACTCTCTGGAAACACCATATATTTT.

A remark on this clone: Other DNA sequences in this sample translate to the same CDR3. The CDR3 loop is CSVDGGETQYF. In DNA, the CDR3 is TGCAGCGTTGACGGGGGAGAGACCCAGTACTTC. V is TRBV29-1 and J is TRBJ2-5, with a weak D call TRBD2 (6 bases). This CDR3 spans 11 amino acids. V lost 3 bases and J 4 bases, leaving 6 bases between the germline ends. Germline V lookup: CDR1 SQVTM, CDR2 ANQGSEA.

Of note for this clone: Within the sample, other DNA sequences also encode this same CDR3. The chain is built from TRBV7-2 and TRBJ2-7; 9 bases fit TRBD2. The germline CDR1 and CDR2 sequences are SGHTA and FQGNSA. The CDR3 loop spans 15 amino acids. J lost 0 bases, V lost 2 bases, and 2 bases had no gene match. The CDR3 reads CASSLSSGSSYEQYF. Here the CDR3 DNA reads TGTGCCAGCAGCTTAAGTAGCGGGAGCTCCTACGAGCAGTACTTC.

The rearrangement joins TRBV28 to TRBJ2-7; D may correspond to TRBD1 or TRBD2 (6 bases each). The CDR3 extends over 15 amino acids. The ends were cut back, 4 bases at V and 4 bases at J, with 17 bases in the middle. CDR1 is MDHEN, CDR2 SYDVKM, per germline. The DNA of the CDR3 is TGTGCCAGCAGTTCAATAGGGGGGATGGGGTACGAGCAGTACTTC. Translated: CASSSIGGMGYEQYF.

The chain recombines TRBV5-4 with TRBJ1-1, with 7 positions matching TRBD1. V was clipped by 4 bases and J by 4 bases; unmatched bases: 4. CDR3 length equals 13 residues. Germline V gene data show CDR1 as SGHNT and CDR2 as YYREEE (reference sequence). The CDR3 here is CASSGGQSTEAFF. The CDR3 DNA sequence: TGTGCCAGCAGCGGGGGACAGAGCACTGAAGCTTTCTTT.

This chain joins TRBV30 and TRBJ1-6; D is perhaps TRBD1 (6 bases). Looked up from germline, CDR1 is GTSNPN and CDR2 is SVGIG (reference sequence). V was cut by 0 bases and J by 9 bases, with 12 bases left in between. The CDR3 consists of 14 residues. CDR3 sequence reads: CAWSVGGYSSPLHF. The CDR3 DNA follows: TGTGCCTGGAGTGTAGGGGGATATTCTTCACCCCTCCACTTT.

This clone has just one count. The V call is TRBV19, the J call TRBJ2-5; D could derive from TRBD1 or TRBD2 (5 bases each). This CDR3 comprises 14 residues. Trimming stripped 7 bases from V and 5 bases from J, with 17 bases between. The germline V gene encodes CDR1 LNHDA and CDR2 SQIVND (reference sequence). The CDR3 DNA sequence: TGTGCCAGTAAAACAGGTCCGGAGGTGGAGACCCAGTACTTC. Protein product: CASKTGPEVETQYF. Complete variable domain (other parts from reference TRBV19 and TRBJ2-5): DGGITQSPKYLFRKEGQNVTLSCEQNLNHDAMYWYRQDPGQGLRLIYYSQIVNDFQKGDIAEGYSVSREKKESFPLTVTSAQKNPTAFYLCASKTGPEVETQYFGPGTRLLVL.

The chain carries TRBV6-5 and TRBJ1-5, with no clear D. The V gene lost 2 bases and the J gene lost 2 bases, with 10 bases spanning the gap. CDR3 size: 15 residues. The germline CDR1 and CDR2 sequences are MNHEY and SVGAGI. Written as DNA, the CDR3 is TGTGCCAGCAGTTACACGGAGGGAGGCAATCAGCCCCAGCATTTT. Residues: CASSYTEGGNQPQHF.

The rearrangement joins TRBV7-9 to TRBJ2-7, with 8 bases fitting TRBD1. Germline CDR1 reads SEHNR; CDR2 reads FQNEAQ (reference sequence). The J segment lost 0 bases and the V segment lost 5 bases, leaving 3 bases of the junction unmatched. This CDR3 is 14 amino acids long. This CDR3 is CASSQDRASYEQYF. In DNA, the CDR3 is TGTGCCAGCAGCCAGGACAGGGCCTCCTACGAGCAGTACTTC.

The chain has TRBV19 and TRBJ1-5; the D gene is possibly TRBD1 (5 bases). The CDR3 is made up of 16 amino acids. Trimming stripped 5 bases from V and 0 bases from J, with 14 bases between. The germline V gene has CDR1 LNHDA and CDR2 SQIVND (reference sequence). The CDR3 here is CASSDSAQYSNQPQHF. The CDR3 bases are TGTGCCAGTAGTGACAGTGCCCAATATAGCAATCAGCCCCAGCATTTT. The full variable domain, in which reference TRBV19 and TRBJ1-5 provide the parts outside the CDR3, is DGGITQSPKYLFRKEGQNVTLSCEQNLNHDAMYWYRQDPGQGLRLIYYSQIVNDFQKGDIAEGYSVSREKKESFPLTVTSAQKNPTAFYLCASSDSAQYSNQPQHFGDGTRLSIL.

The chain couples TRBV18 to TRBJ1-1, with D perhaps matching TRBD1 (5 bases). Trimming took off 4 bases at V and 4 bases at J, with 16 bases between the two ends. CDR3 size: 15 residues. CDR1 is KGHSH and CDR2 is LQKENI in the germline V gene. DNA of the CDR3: TGTGCCAGCTCACTATTTAACGGGGGGGGCACTGAAGCTTTCTTT. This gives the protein CASSLFNGGGTEAFF.

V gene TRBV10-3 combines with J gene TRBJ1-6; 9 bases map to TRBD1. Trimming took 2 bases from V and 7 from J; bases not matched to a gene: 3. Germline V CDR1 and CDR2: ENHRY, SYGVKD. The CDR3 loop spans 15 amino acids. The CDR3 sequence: CAISEGDRENSPLHF. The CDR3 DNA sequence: TGTGCCATCAGTGAGGGGGACAGGGAAAATTCACCCCTCCACTTT.

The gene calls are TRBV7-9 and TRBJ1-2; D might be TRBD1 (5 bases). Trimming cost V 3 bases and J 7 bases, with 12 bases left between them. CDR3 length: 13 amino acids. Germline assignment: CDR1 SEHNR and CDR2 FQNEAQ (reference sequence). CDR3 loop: CASSFEDGGGYTF. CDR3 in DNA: TGTGCCAGCAGCTTCGAGGACGGGGGTGGCTACACCTTC.

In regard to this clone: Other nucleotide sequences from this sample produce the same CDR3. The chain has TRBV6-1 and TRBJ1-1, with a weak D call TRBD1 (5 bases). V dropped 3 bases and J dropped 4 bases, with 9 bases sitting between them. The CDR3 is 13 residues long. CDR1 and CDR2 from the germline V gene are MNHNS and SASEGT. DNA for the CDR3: TGTGCCAGCAGTGAGGCGAGGGGCACTGAAGCTTTCTTT. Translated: CASSEARGTEAFF.

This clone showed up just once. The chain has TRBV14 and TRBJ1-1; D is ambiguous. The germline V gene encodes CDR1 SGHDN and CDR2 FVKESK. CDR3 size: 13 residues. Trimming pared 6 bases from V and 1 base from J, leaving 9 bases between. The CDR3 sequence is CASSRQQNTEAFF. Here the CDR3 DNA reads TGTGCCAGCAGTCGGCAGCAGAACACTGAAGCTTTCTTT. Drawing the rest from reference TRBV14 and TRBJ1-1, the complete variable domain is EAGVTQFPSHSVIEKGQTVTLRCDPISGHDNLYWYRRVMGKEIKFLLHFVKESKQDESGMPNNRFLAERTGGTYSTLKVQPAELEDSGVYFCASSRQQNTEAFFGQGTRLTVV.

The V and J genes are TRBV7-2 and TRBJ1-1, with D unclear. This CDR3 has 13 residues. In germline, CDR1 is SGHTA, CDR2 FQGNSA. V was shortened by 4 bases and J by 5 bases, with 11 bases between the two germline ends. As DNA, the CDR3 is TGTGCCAGCAGCTCCGACGGGATGACTGAAGCTTTCTTT. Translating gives CASSSDGMTEAFF.